The 9 T cell receptor beta chains below all came from one sample that was sequenced in a study of shared clonotypes between healthy human individuals. Generated by immunoSEQ multiplex PCR, the TCRdb table keeps only in-frame clones and is missing some. The data hold 650,000 to 800,000 clones, with over 60% observed a single time. The sequenced sample consisted of memory CD4+ T cells sorted from blood. As for subset: CD45RA-negative fraction. The receptors originated from a young woman in good health.

This clone has more than one count but fewer than ten. The CDR3 region has the DNA TGTGCCAGCAGCCCGCCCAGACCTCAGCTCAATGAGCAGTTCTTC. It specifies CASSPPRPQLNEQFF. The chain has TRBV7-8 and TRBJ2-1; no reliable D call. This CDR3 spans 15 amino acids. Germline V gives CDR1 SGHVS, CDR2 FQNEAQ. Trimming left V 5 bases short and J 6 bases short, with 17 bases between. Full variable domain (missing parts from reference TRBV7-8 and TRBJ2-1): GAGVSQSPRYKVAKRGQDVALRCDPISGHVSLFWYQQALGQGPEFLTYFQNEAQLDKSGLPSDRFFAERPEGSVSTLKIQRTQQEDSAVYLCASSPPRPQLNEQFFGPGTRLTVL.

This chain joins TRBV14 and TRBJ2-7, with TRBD2 matching 9 bases. The CDR3 length is 19 residues. With 1 base clipped from V and 0 bases from J, the junction kept 13 bases outside the gene matches. Germline CDR1 is SGHDN and CDR2 is FVKESK. In nucleotides, the CDR3 is TGTGCCAGCAGCCAAGGAAAGCGGGAGGTTAATCCCAGCTCCTACGAGCAGTACTTC. It translates to CASSQGKREVNPSSYEQYF.

In DNA, the CDR3 is TGTGCCAGCAGTTTCACAGCCACAGATACGCAGTATTTT. Translating gives CASSFTATDTQYF. The V call is TRBV27, the J call TRBJ2-3; D is unresolved. CDR1 is MNHEY and CDR2 is SMNVEV in the germline V gene (reference sequence). V lost 3 bases and J 2 bases, leaving 6 bases between the germline ends. This CDR3 contains 13 residues.

This chain uses TRBV18 with TRBJ1-2, with TRBD1 as a possible D gene (5 bases). V was pared by 5 bases and J by 3 bases, with 16 bases between. The germline V gene encodes CDR1 KGHSH and CDR2 LQKENI. The CDR3 sequence is 15 residues long. CDR3: CASSVTPGWDYGYTF. CDR3 nucleotides: TGTGCCAGCTCAGTAACGCCAGGGTGGGACTATGGCTACACCTTC.

The rearrangement uses TRBV28 and TRBJ2-1; no definite D call. The CDR3 contains 13 residues. The V gene lost 5 bases and the J gene lost 5 bases, with 10 bases spanning the gap. The germline gives CDR1 MDHEN, CDR2 SYDVKM. CDR3 protein: CASSDHSNNEQFF. In DNA form, the CDR3 reads TGTGCCAGCAGTGACCACTCAAACAATGAGCAGTTCTTC.

The rearrangement joins TRBV4-2 to TRBJ2-1; D is undetermined. Germline CDR1 LGHNA, CDR2 YNFKEQ. V gave up 3 bases and J gave up 4 bases, with 10 bases separating them. The CDR3 totals 14 residues. The CDR3 coding sequence is TGTGCCAGCAGCCAGGTCGTTGAATACAATGAGCAGTTCTTC. Translation gives CASSQVVEYNEQFF.

On this clone itself: This same CDR3 is encoded by further DNA sequences in the sample. The chain is built from TRBV6-6 and TRBJ2-3; D remains ambiguous. The V end lost 6 bases, the J end lost 2 bases, and 3 bases lay between the germline ends. The CDR3 has 11 residues. Per germline, CDR1 MNHNY and CDR2 SVGAGI (reference sequence). Written as DNA, the CDR3 is TGTGCCAGCAGCCACACAGATACGCAGTATTTT. Its translation: CASSHTDTQYF.

This clone turned up a few times. The chain is built from TRBV27 and TRBJ2-3; the match to TRBD1 covers 7 bases. The germline V gene has CDR1 MNHEY and CDR2 SMNVEV (reference sequence). The CDR3 spans 16 residues. V shed 3 bases, J shed 2 bases, and the junction held 8 bases outside the gene matches. This CDR3 is CASSFWGQRTTDTQYF. DNA of the CDR3: TGTGCCAGCAGTTTTTGGGGACAGAGAACCACAGATACGCAGTATTTT.

As DNA, the CDR3 is TGTGCCAGCAGTGGACAGGGACCAGATACGCAGTATTTT. Protein product: CASSGQGPDTQYF. This chain links TRBV2 with TRBJ2-3; 7 positions match TRBD1. This CDR3 has 13 amino acids. The V gene end was trimmed by 4 bases and the J gene end by 4 bases; junction bases not matched to a gene: 2. CDR1 SNHLY and CDR2 FYNNEI come from the germline V gene.